This entry concerns a single T cell receptor (beta chain). V lost 6 bases, J lost 6 bases, and 13 bases lay in between. From germline, CDR1 is SGHRS and CDR2 YFSETQ. This CDR3 is built from 13 residues. This entry comes from a study of blood T cells in healthy people across ages. A sample-barcoded 5' primer and a J-beta primer mix were used in a second PCR of about 7 to 12 cycles. MiXCR, applied by TCRdb to the 5' RACE reads, yields one record per CDR3 protein. The table has around 1,000,000 distinct CDR3 sequences, approximately 26% seen once. This same sample was also taken into another study, of T cells of mothers and their children.

The J gene is TRBJ2-1, the V gene TRBV5-1; D is undetermined. Specimen: blood. The clonotype originates from a girl between 2 and 10 years old in good health. CDR3 sequence reads: CASTVVGSNEQFF. The CDR3 DNA is TGCGCCAGCACGGTAGTAGGGTCCAATGAGCAGTTCTTC. Combining the CDR3 with reference TRBV5-1 and TRBJ2-1 gives the whole variable domain KAGVTQTPRYLIKTRGQQVTLSCSPISGHRSVSWYQQTPGQGLQFLFEYFSETQRNKGNFPGRFSGRQFSNSRSEMNVSTLELGDSALYLCASTVVGSNEQFFGPGTRLTVL.